This T cell receptor (beta chain) emerged from a study of blood T cell repertoires in COVID-19. The overall study: Samples representing acute and convalescent COVID-19 were sourced from the United States, Italy and Spain. In each case, the material was cDNA or gDNA derived from T cells, B-cell-depleted T cells, or PBMCs.

Original handling: By means of reference gene primer amplification, nucleated cell counts were estimated. The repertoire was sequenced with immunoSEQ multiplex PCR; TCRdb's copy has only in-frame clones and lacks some. Clone size and V and J calls were adopted from that table, with D and trimming inferred from the DNA. The sample lists under 300,000 clones, 70% to 85% occurring once. Seattle patients were enrolled during active infection and followed longitudinally. V was shortened by 8 bases and J by 6 bases, with 14 bases between the two germline ends. The length of the CDR3 is 13 residues. Per germline, CDR1 LGHDT and CDR2 YNNKEL (reference sequence).

This rearrangement joins TRBV3-1 (or the pseudogene TRBV3-2) to TRBJ1-5; D is perhaps TRBD1 (5 bases). The source of this sequence is a human donor with COVID-19, enrolled during active disease. The donor label of this sample is uncertain. The sample was peripheral blood. CDR3 protein: CASSQGLGQPQHF. CDR3 in DNA: TGTGCCAGCTCCCAGGGACTGGGTCAGCCCCAGCATTTT.